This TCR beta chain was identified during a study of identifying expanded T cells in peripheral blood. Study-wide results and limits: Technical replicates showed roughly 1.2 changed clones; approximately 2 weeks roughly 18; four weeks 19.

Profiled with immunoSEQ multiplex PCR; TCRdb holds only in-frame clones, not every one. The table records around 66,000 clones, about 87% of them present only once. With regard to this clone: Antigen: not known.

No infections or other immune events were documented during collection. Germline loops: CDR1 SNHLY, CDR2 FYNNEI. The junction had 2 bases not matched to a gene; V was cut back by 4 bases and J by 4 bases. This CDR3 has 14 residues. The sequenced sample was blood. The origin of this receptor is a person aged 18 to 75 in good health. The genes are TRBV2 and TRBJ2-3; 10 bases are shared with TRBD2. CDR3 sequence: CASSASGGADTQYF. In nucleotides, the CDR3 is TGTGCCAGCAGTGCTAGCGGGGGCGCAGATACGCAGTATTTT.